This T cell receptor (beta chain) comes out of a study of cytomegalovirus exposure and HLA in healthy donors. Study findings and constraints: Rare sequences made up most TCRs, while some public TCRs were found in many donors. Cytomegalovirus status was reportedly diagnosed by the classifier with high specificity and sensitivity.

Note on this clone: Its antigen is undetermined.

The PCR made use of 60 Vbeta and 13 Jbeta primers. This table comes from immunoSEQ multiplex PCR, and its TCRdb copy is limited to in-frame clones, with some not included. This sample has about 130,000 clones; approximately 10% occur once, and the top ten carry about 7.5%. The CDR3 is made up of 15 amino acids. V was pared by 2 bases and J by 0 bases, with 7 bases between. CDR1 LNHDA and CDR2 SQIVND come from the germline V gene (reference sequence). Specimen: PBMCs. V and J are TRBV19 and TRBJ2-2; D remains ambiguous. The sequence derives from a woman in her thirties or forties in good health and CMV-seropositive. The CDR3 protein is CASSISGPNTGELFF. In nucleotides, the CDR3 is TGTGCCAGTAGTATATCTGGGCCGAACACCGGGGAGCTGTTTTTT.